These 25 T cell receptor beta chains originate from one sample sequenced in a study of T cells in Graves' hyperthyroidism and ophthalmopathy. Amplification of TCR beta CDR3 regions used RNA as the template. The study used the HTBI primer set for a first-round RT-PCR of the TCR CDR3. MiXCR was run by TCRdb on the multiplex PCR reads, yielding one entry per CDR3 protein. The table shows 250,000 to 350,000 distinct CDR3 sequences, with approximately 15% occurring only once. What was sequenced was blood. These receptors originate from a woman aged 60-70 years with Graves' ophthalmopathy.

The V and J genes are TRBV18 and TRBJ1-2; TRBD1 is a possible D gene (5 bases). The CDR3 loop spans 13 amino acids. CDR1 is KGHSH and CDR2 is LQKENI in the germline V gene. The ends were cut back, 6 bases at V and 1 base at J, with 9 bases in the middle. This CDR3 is CASSGGINYGYTF. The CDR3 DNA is TGTGCCAGCTCCGGGGGGATTAACTATGGCTACACCTTC.

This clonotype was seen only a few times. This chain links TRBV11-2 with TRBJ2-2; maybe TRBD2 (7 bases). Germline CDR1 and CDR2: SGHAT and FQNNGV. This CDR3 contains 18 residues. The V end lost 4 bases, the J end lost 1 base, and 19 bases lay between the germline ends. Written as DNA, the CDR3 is TGTGCCAGCAGCTCTACCAGGGGTCTAGCGGTGAACACCGGGGAGCTGTTTTTT. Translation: CASSSTRGLAVNTGELFF.

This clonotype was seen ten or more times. The CDR3 spells CASSLAPGEGYTF. The CDR3 DNA reads as TGTGCCAGCAGCTTAGCGCCCGGAGAAGGCTACACCTTC. This sequence joins TRBV7-2 and TRBJ1-2; D remains ambiguous. This CDR3 has 13 residues. Germline CDR1 is SGHTA and CDR2 is FQGNSA. Between the trimmed V and J ends, which lost 0 bases and 8 bases, there was a span of 10 bases.

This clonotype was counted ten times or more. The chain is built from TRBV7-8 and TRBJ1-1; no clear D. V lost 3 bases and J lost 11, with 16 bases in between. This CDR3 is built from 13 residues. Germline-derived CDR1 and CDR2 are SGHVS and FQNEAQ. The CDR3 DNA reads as TGTGCCAGCAGCTTTACTACCGGGAGTAGGGCTTTCTTT. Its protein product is CASSFTTGSRAFF.

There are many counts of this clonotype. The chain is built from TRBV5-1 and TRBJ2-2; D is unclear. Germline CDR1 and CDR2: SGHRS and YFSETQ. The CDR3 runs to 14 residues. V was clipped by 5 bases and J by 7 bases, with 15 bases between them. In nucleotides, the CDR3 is TGCGCCAGCAGTTCCATGGCGGTTGGCGGGGAGCTGTTTTTT. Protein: CASSSMAVGGELFF.

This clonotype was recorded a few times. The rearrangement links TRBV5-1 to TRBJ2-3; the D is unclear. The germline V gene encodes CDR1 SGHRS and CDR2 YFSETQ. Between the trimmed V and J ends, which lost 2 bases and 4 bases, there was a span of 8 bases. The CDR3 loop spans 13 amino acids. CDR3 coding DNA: TGCGCCAGCAGCTTATCCCCCCCAGATACGCAGTATTTT. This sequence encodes CASSLSPPDTQYF.

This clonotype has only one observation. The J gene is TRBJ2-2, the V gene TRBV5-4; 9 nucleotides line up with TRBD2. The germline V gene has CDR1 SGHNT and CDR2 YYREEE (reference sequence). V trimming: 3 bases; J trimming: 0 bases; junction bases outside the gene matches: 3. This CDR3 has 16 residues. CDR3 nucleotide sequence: TGTGCCAGCAGCTCGACTAGCGGATCGAACACCGGGGAGCTGTTTTTT. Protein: CASSSTSGSNTGELFF.

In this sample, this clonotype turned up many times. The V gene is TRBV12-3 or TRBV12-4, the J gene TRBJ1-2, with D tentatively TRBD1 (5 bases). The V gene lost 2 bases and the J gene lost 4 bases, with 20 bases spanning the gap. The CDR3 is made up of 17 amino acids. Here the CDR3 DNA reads TGTGCCAGCAGTTTAAGAAGGCCCAGGGTCCTTGGCTATGGCTACACCTTC. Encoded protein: CASSLRRPRVLGYGYTF.

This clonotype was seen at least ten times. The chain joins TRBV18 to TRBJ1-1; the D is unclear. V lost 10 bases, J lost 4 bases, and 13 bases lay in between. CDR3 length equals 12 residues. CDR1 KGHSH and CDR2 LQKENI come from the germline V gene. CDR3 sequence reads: CATSSVSTEAFF. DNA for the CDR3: TGTGCCACCTCCTCCGTGAGCACTGAAGCTTTCTTT. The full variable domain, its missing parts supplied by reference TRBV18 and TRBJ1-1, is NAGVMQNPRHLVRRRGQEARLRCSPMKGHSHVYWYRQLPEEGLKFMVYLQKENIIDESGMPKERFSAEFPKEGPSILRIQQVVRGDSAAYFCATSSVSTEAFFGQGTRLTVV.

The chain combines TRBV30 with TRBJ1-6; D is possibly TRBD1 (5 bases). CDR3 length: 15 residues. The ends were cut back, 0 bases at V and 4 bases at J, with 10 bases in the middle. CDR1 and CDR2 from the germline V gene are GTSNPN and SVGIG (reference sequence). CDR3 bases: TGTGCCTGGAGTGTACAGCCAGGGTATAATTCACCCCTCCACTTT. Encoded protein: CAWSVQPGYNSPLHF.

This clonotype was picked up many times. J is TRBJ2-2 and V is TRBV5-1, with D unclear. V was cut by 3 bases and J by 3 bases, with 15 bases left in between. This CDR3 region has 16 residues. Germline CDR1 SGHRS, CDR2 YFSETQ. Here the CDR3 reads CASSSGSLKDTGELFF. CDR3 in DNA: TGCGCCAGCAGCTCCGGGTCTTTAAAGGACACCGGGGAGCTGTTTTTT.

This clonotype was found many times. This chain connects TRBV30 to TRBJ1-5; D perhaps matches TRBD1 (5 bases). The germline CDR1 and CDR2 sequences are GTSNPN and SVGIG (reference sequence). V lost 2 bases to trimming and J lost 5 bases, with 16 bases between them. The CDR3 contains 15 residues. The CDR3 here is CAWSSAGRADQPQHF. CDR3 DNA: TGTGCCTGGAGTTCTGCCGGCAGGGCAGATCAGCCCCAGCATTTT.

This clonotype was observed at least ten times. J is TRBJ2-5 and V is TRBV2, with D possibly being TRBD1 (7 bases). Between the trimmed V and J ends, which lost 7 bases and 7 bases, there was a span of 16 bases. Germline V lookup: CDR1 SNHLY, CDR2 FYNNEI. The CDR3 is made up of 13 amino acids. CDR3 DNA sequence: TGTGCCAGCACAGACAGGGCGCGGGGGACCCAGTACTTC. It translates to CASTDRARGTQYF.

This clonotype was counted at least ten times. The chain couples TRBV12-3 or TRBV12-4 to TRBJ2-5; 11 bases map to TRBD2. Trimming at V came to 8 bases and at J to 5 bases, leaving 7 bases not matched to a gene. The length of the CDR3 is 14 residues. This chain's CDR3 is CASSLSGGAETQYF. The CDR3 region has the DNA TGTGCCAGCTCCCTTAGCGGGGGGGCGGAGACCCAGTACTTC.

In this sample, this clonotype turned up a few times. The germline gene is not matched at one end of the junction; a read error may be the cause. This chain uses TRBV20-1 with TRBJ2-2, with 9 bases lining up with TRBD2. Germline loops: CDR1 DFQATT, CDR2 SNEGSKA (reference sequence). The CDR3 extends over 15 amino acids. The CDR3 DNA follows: TGCAGTGCTCCGAGGAGCGGGGGGAACACCGGGGGGCTGTTTTTT. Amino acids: CSAPRSGGNTGGLFF.

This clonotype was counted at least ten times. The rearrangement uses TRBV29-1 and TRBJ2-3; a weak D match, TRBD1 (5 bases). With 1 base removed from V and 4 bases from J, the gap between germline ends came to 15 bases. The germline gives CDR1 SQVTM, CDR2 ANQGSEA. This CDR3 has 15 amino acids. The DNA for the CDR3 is TGCAGCGTTGAAGGGGGAACTTTAGGGGCAGATACGCAGTATTTT. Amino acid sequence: CSVEGGTLGADTQYF.

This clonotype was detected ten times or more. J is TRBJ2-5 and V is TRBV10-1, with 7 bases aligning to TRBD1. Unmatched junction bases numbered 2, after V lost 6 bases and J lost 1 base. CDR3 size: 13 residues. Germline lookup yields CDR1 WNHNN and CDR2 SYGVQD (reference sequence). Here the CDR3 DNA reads TGCGCCAGCAGCGACAGGGCCCAAGAGACCCAGTACTTC. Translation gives CASSDRAQETQYF.

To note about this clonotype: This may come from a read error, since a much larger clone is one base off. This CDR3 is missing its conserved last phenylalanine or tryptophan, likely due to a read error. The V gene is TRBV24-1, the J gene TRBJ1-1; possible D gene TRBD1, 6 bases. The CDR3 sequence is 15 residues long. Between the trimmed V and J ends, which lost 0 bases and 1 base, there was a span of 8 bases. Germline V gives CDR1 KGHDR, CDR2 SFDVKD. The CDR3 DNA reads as TGTGCCACCAGTGATTTGACAGGGAGGAACACTGAAGCTTTCCTT. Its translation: CATSDLTGRNTEAFL.

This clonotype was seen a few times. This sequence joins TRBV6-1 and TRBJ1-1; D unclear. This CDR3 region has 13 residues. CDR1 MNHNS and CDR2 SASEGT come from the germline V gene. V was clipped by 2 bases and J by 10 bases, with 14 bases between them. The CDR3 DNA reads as TGTGCCAGCAGTGAACGGCAGCTGGATGTAGCTTTCTTT. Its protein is CASSERQLDVAFF.

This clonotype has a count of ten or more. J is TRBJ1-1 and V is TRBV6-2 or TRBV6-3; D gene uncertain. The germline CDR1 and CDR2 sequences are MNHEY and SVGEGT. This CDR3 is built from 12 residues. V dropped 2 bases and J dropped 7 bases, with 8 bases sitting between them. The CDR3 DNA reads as TGTGCCAGCAGTTACCGGGCCCTTGAAGCTTTCTTT. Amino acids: CASSYRALEAFF.

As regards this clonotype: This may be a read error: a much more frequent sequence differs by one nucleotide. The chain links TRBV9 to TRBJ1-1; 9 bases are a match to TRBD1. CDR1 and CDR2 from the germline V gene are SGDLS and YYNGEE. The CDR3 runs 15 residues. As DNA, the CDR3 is TGTGTCAGCAGCGCCTCGGGACAGGGTTTCACTGAAGCTTTCTTT. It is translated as CVSSASGQGFTEAFF.

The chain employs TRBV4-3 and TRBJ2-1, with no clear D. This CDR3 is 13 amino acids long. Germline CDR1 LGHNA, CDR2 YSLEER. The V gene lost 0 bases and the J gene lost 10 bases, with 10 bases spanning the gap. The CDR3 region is CASSQEVAVEQFF. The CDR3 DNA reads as TGCGCCAGCAGCCAAGAAGTTGCGGTAGAGCAGTTCTTC.

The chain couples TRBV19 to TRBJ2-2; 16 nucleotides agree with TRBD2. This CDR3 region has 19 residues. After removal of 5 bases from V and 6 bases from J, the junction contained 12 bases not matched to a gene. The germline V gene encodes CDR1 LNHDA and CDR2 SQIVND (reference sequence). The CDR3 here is CASSGTSGRAYARAGELFF. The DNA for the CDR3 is TGTGCCAGTAGTGGGACTAGCGGGAGGGCCTACGCGCGGGCCGGGGAGCTGTTTTTT.

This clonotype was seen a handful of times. The DNA for the CDR3 is TGCGCCAGCAGCGACGGAGGGACAGGGTTTTACAATCAGCCCCAGCATTTT. Translating it yields CASSDGGTGFYNQPQHF. V and J are TRBV4-1 and TRBJ1-5, with 9 bases identical to TRBD1. The CDR3 sequence is 17 residues long. With 5 bases clipped from V and 3 bases from J, the junction kept 11 bases outside the gene matches. The germline V gene has CDR1 MGHRA and CDR2 YSYEKL.

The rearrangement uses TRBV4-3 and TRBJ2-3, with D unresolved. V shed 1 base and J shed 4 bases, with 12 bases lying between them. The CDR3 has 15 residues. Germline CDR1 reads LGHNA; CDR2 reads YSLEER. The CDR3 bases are TGCGCCAGCAGCCAAGGCGGAGTTACACCAGATACGCAGTATTTT. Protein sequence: CASSQGGVTPDTQYF.